There are many counts of the clone carrying this T cell receptor (beta chain). Antigen specificity is unknown. The PBMCs studied were ones that came from 10 ml fresh peripheral blood. The data were obtained in a study of T cells in Graves' hyperthyroidism and ophthalmopathy. Deletions cut 3 bases from V and 10 bases from J, with 7 bases between. CDR3 size: 11 residues. CDR1 is MDHEN and CDR2 is SYDVKM in the germline V gene. The investigators amplified TCR beta CDR3 regions from RNA transcripts. The HTBI primer set drove a first-round RT-PCR of the TCR CDR3. TCRdb called the multiplex PCR reads again in MiXCR, with one record for every CDR3 protein. The repertoire holds fewer than 900,000 distinct CDR3 sequences, with less than 20% as singletons. Study findings and constraints: Ophthalmopathy was predicted by the model a median of roughly 6.7 months ahead of onset. Ophthalmopathy was separated from stable hyperthyroidism by a 13 V-J model.

The receptor was derived from a man aged 18 to 30 with Graves' hyperthyroidism. The chain combines TRBV28 with TRBJ2-1; no clear D gene. The sequencing input was blood. CDR3 region: CASSFWKEQFF. The CDR3 DNA sequence: TGTGCCAGCAGTTTTTGGAAAGAGCAGTTCTTC.